The rows below give T cell receptor beta chains drawn from one sample of a study of radiation and T cells in renal cell carcinoma. TCRdb's table, derived via immunoSEQ multiplex PCR, lists solely in-frame clones and lacks some. The data contain 140,000 or so clones, about 88% of them seen just once; the ten biggest clones take up over 15%. Material: blood, obtained from a patient whose treatment included radiotherapy and nephrectomy. The receptors come from a woman aged 50 to 60 with renal cell carcinoma. Both conserved end residues are part of each CDR3. D genes are given only for firm matches. Size tells how often a clone was seen (once, few, many) or the class of an expanded clone, and some rows leave it out.

V gene,D gene,J gene,clone size,CDR3 DNA,CDR3 protein
TRBV7-2,NA,TRBJ1-2,NA,TGTGCCAGTAAAGCGGCCGGCAAGAACTATGGCTACACCTTC,CASKAAGKNYGYTF
TRBV28,NA,TRBJ2-7,NA,TGTGCCAGCAGTTTCTCGTCCCCGGCAAAGTACGAGCAGTACTTC,CASSFSSPAKYEQYF
TRBV5-5,TRBD1,TRBJ2-7,NA,TGTGCCAGCAGCTGGGGACAGGGGAACTACGAGCAGTACTTC,CASSWGQGNYEQYF
TRBV13,TRBD2,TRBJ2-2,NA,TGTGCCAGCAGACCGGAGCGGGGGGGCCGAATGGACACCGGGGAGCTGTTTTTT,CASRPERGGRMDTGELFF
TRBV6-1,NA,TRBJ2-7,NA,TGTGCCAGCAGCCAATATCCGGGACAAACCTACGAGCAGTACTTC,CASSQYPGQTYEQYF
TRBV7-2,NA,TRBJ1-1,NA,TGTGCCATACGCCAAGGGGGGGGCGGTGGTTTCACTGAAGCTTTCTTT,CAIRQGGGGGFTEAFF
TRBV5-1,TRBD2,TRBJ2-3,NA,TGCGCCAGCAGCGCCCTGGGGCCTAGCGGGGGCCTCAGCACAGATACGCAGTATTTT,CASSALGPSGGLSTDTQYF
TRBV6-5,NA,TRBJ1-2,NA,TGTGCCAGCACCTGGGGGGGAACAGCTAACTATGGCTACACCTTC,CASTWGGTANYGYTF
TRBV7-9,NA,TRBJ1-6,NA,TGTGCCAGCAGCTTAGGTAGCTTCAGGTCACCCCTCCACTTT,CASSLGSFRSPLHF
TRBV11-3,NA,TRBJ1-1,NA,TGTGCCAGCAGCTTAGGGGGCGTAAGCACTGAAGCTTTCTTT,CASSLGGVSTEAFF
TRBV4-3,NA,TRBJ2-1,once,TGCGCCAGCAGCCAAGACTTTAGCGGACCCTACAATGAGCAGTTCTTC,CASSQDFSGPYNEQFF
TRBV7-8,NA,TRBJ2-3,NA,TGTGCCAGCAGCGCTAGCGCCTTCACAGATACGCAGTATTTT,CASSASAFTDTQYF
TRBV19,NA,TRBJ2-3,NA,TGTGCCAGTAGAGATCCGGGGCTCACCGGGCCGCAGTATTTT,CASRDPGLTGPQYF
TRBV28,NA,TRBJ2-1,NA,TGTGCCAGCAGTGGAATCGGGGCCCCTAGCTCCTACAATGAGCAGTTCTTC,CASSGIGAPSSYNEQFF
TRBV7-2,TRBD2,TRBJ2-7,NA,TGTGCCAGCAGCTTAGCCCCTAGCGGGCACACAGCTTCCTACGAGCAGTACTTC,CASSLAPSGHTASYEQYF
TRBV19,NA,TRBJ1-4,NA,TGTGCCAGTAGTAGGCAGGGTTGGTCAAATGAAAAACTGTTTTTT,CASSRQGWSNEKLFF
TRBV9,TRBD1,TRBJ1-6,few,TGTGCCAGCAGCGCGATCGGACAGGAGGGTTCACCCCTCCACTTT,CASSAIGQEGSPLHF
TRBV19,TRBD1,TRBJ1-1,NA,TGTGCCAGTAGCCTGACCGGGACAGAATTGGTGGTTTACACTGAAGCTTTCTTT,CASSLTGTELVVYTEAFF
TRBV5-3,NA,TRBJ2-3,NA,TGTGCCAAACGGTATACGCAGTATTTT,CAKRYTQYF
TRBV14,NA,TRBJ2-7,NA,TGTGCCAGCATGCGGAGCTCCTACGAGCAGTACTTC,CASMRSSYEQYF
TRBV4-1,TRBD1,TRBJ1-2,NA,TGCGCCAGCAGCCAAGTACCGGGACAGGCCAGCTATGGCTACACCTTC,CASSQVPGQASYGYTF
TRBV2,NA,TRBJ1-1,NA,TGTGCCAGCAATCACAGGGCGAACACTGAAGCTTTCTTT,CASNHRANTEAFF
TRBV29-1,TRBD1,TRBJ2-7,NA,TGCAGCGTAATCAGGGGGAATGAGCAGTACTTC,CSVIRGNEQYF
TRBV7-2,NA,TRBJ1-5,NA,TGTGCCAGCAGCTTAGGAGTCCCAGGGTATAGCAATCAGCCCCAGCATTTT,CASSLGVPGYSNQPQHF
TRBV6-5,NA,TRBJ2-7,many,TGTGCCAGCAGCGGCCTATACGAGCAGTACTTC,CASSGLYEQYF
TRBV9,NA,TRBJ1-2,NA,TGTGCCAGCAGCGTAGGTCCCTTGGGCAGTCACTATGGCTACACCTTC,CASSVGPLGSHYGYTF
TRBV7-6,TRBD2,TRBJ2-2,NA,TGTGCCAGCAGCCCGGCGGGGGGAAACACCGGGGAGCTGTTTTTT,CASSPAGGNTGELFF
TRBV11-2,NA,TRBJ2-7,NA,TGTGCCAGCAGGGGAGGCCAGGGGTGGACCTACGAGCAGTACTTC,CASRGGQGWTYEQYF
TRBV4-3,NA,TRBJ2-1,medium-sized,TGCGCCAGCCAAAGGGAGAGCTCCTACAATGAGCAGTTCTTC,CASQRESSYNEQFF
TRBV10-1,NA,TRBJ2-7,NA,TGCGCCAGCAGTTCGAGGGCTGGAGAGCAGTACTTC,CASSSRAGEQYF
TRBV28,NA,TRBJ1-2,NA,TGTGCCAGCAGTTTAGGGTACGGCTATGGCTACACCTTC,CASSLGYGYGYTF
TRBV6-5,NA,TRBJ1-5,NA,TGTGCCAGCAGCCGACAACCGGCCAATCAGCCCCAGCATTTT,CASSRQPANQPQHF
TRBV7-9,NA,TRBJ1-1,NA,TGTGCCAGCAGCTTCATTGGCCGAAAAAACACTGAAGCTTTCTTT,CASSFIGRKNTEAFF
TRBV19,TRBD1,TRBJ1-5,NA,TGTGCCAGCGGACAGGGGAGACATCAGCCCCAGCATTTT,CASGQGRHQPQHF
TRBV21-1,NA,TRBJ1-1,NA,TGTGCCAGCAGCAAGGGGAGTCCAAAAGGTATCGCTTTCTTT,CASSKGSPKGIAFF
TRBV5-4,TRBD1,TRBJ2-7,NA,TGTGCCAGCACCCAAGATCTCGGACAGGTTTCCTACGAGCAGTACTTC,CASTQDLGQVSYEQYF
TRBV18,TRBD1,TRBJ2-5,NA,TGTGCCAGCTCACTACGGACAGGGGGCCAAGAGACCCAGTACTTC,CASSLRTGGQETQYF
TRBV4-3,TRBD1,TRBJ2-5,NA,TGCGCCAGCAGCCAAGATCTGGGACAGGGGCGAGAGACCCAGTACTTC,CASSQDLGQGRETQYF
TRBV10-1,TRBD1,TRBJ2-2,NA,TGCGCCAGCAGTCGGGACAGGGTAGCCGGGGAGCTGTTTTTT,CASSRDRVAGELFF
TRBV19,TRBD1,TRBJ2-7,NA,TGTGCCAGTAGTTCCAGACAGGGCGTTACGGGGGAGCAGTACTTC,CASSSRQGVTGEQYF
TRBV18,NA,TRBJ2-7,NA,TGTGCCAGCTCTCTAGATCAGGGTTCCTACGAGCAGTACTTC,CASSLDQGSYEQYF
TRBV27,TRBD2,TRBJ2-2,NA,TGCCCCAATGGGGGAGGGACTAGCGGTTACCACACCGGGGAGCTGTTTTTT,CPNGGGTSGYHTGELFF
TRBV14,NA,TRBJ2-3,NA,TGTGCCAGCAGCCTAGGGAGTTCAGATACGCAGTATTTT,CASSLGSSDTQYF
TRBV6-1,NA,TRBJ2-1,NA,TGTGCCAGCAGTGATTCCTCTTACGATGAGCAGTTCTTC,CASSDSSYDEQFF
TRBV2,TRBD1,TRBJ1-5,NA,TGTGCCAGCACCGGGACAGGGGCCTCGGGGCCCCAGCATTTT,CASTGTGASGPQHF
TRBV6-5,NA,TRBJ1-6,NA,TGTGCCAGCACCCTGGACATAAAATCGCGGGCCGCCCTCCACTTT,CASTLDIKSRAALHF
TRBV6-5,NA,TRBJ1-5,NA,TGTGCCTGCAGCGGAAGGGGTAGCAATCAGCCCCAGCATTTT,CACSGRGSNQPQHF
TRBV19,NA,TRBJ2-7,NA,TGTGCCAGTAGTATGGGGAACGCCTACGAGCAGTACTTC,CASSMGNAYEQYF
TRBV29-1,TRBD1,TRBJ1-5,NA,TGCAGCGTTGAGAAAGGGCGTGGGACAGGGGGACTCAGCAATCAGCCCCAGCATTTT,CSVEKGRGTGGLSNQPQHF
TRBV9,NA,TRBJ1-6,few,TGTGCCAGCAGCGTAGGGCGGCAGGGCAATTCACCCCTCCACTTT,CASSVGRQGNSPLHF
TRBV7-2,TRBD1,TRBJ1-2,NA,TGTGCCAGCAGCTCAAGCCGGGACAGGGTGGACTATGGCTACACCTTC,CASSSSRDRVDYGYTF
TRBV18,NA,TRBJ2-5,once,TGTGCCAGCTCACCGGAAAAAGAGACCCAGTACTTC,CASSPEKETQYF
TRBV6-5,NA,TRBJ1-5,NA,TGTGCCAGCAGCTCGGGGGAGGGCAATCAGCCCCAGCATTTT,CASSSGEGNQPQHF
TRBV19,TRBD2,TRBJ2-7,NA,TGTGCCAGTAGATCGGGCGGGAGTTCGGTTGAGCAGTACTTC,CASRSGGSSVEQYF
TRBV19,TRBD2,TRBJ2-5,NA,TGTGCCAGTAGTATACGTTCGGGCGGGGGACCCCAAGAGACCCAGTACTTC,CASSIRSGGGPQETQYF